These 28 T cell receptor beta chains originate from one sample sequenced in a study of PD-L1 blockade in urothelial cancer (dated by TCRdb to the late 2010s). In the paper's terms, the time point label means: pretreatment peripheral blood. Receptor amplification or capture employed the immunoSEQ multiplex PCR assay. Sourced from immuneACCESS, this table was stored by TCRdb with only in-frame sequences that have V and J called. A share of the clones is absent; for the studies checked, an unresolved V gene accounts for under half, and the remainder has no known explanation. Recorded for this sample are roughly 50,000 clones; approximately 72% of them occurred a single time. Approximately 4% of the sample goes to the ten largest clones. The sample in question was PBMCs, obtained around atezolizumab (anti-PD-L1) treatment. The origin of the receptors is a man aged 70-80 years with urothelial cancer.

The chain has TRBV7-3 and TRBJ2-5; TRBD2 agrees at 11 bases. The V gene's germline CDR1 is SGHTA and CDR2 FQGTGA. The CDR3 has 18 residues. Trimming removed 5 bases from V and 4 bases from J; junction bases left unmatched: 15. DNA of the CDR3: TGTGCCAGCAGCCAACACTCTCGACTAGCGGGAAAGGGAGAGACCCAGTACTTC. This gives the protein CASSQHSRLAGKGETQYF.

The V call is TRBV10-3, the J call TRBJ2-4, with D maybe TRBD1 (5 bases). Trimming took off 0 bases at V and 8 bases at J, with 14 bases between the two ends. CDR3 length: 15 residues. The germline V gene has CDR1 ENHRY and CDR2 SYGVKD. The CDR3 reads CAISESGALRDIQYF. The DNA of the CDR3 is TGTGCCATCAGTGAGTCTGGGGCCCTAAGGGACATTCAGTACTTC.

This clone was picked up a small number of times. The chain uses TRBV18 and TRBJ2-7; TRBD1 aligns across 9 bases. The junction had 10 bases not matched to a gene; V was cut back by 0 bases and J by 7 bases. The CDR3 totals 16 residues. Germline assignment: CDR1 KGHSH and CDR2 LQKENI. CDR3 loop: CASSPPGTGPYREQYF. The CDR3 nucleotides read TGTGCCAGCTCACCACCGGGGACAGGGCCCTACCGGGAGCAGTACTTC.

The chain uses TRBV7-2 and TRBJ2-1, with D perhaps TRBD1 (6 bases). Trimming stripped 5 bases from V and 7 bases from J, with 15 bases between. The CDR3 runs to 14 residues. Germline V lookup: CDR1 SGHTA, CDR2 FQGNSA. The CDR3 nucleotides are TGTGCCAGCAGCCGACTCAGGGGTTCTAATGAGCAGTTCTTC. It is translated as CASSRLRGSNEQFF.

This clone was picked up a small number of times. This rearrangement joins TRBV28 to TRBJ1-5; possible D gene TRBD1, 6 bases. V was shortened by 2 bases and J by 7 bases, with 18 bases between the two germline ends. This CDR3 contains 16 residues. Germline V CDR1 and CDR2: MDHEN, SYDVKM. CDR3 amino acids: CASSLGATGKGQPQHF. The CDR3 DNA is TGTGCCAGCAGTTTAGGGGCCACAGGGAAGGGCCAGCCCCAGCATTTT. The variable domain in full, completed from reference TRBV28 and TRBJ1-5, reads DVKVTQSSRYLVKRTGEKVFLECVQDMDHENMFWYRQDPGLGLRLIYFSYDVKMKEKGDIPEGYSVSREKKERFSLILESASTNQTSMYLCASSLGATGKGQPQHFGDGTRLSIL.

This clone was seen once. The chain has TRBV7-2 and TRBJ1-4, with D possibly matching TRBD1 (5 bases). This CDR3 contains 14 residues. Germline CDR1 is SGHTA and CDR2 is FQGNSA. V lost 2 bases to trimming and J lost 7 bases, with 11 bases between them. The CDR3 here is CASSLPGLGEKLFF. CDR3 nucleotide sequence: TGTGCCAGCAGCTTACCAGGGTTGGGTGAAAAACTGTTTTTT.

The chain has TRBV2 and TRBJ1-5, with a possible D match to TRBD1 (5 bases). The CDR3 has 17 amino acids. Germline V lookup: CDR1 SNHLY, CDR2 FYNNEI. The V and J ends lost 0 bases and 2 bases respectively, with 14 bases between them. The CDR3 coding sequence is TGTGCCAGCAGTGAAGCGGGGGGGTATGTAGGCAATCAGCCCCAGCATTTT. Its protein product is CASSEAGGYVGNQPQHF.

V is TRBV9 and J is TRBJ2-5; perhaps TRBD1 as D (5 bases). The germline V gene encodes CDR1 SGDLS and CDR2 YYNGEE. CDR3 length equals 16 residues. Trimming shortened V by 0 bases and J by 1 base, and 13 bases separated the two germline ends. CDR3 bases: TGTGCCAGCAGCGTAGGGACCCAGGGTACCCAAGAGACCCAGTACTTC. This translates into CASSVGTQGTQETQYF.

The rearrangement links TRBV11-2 to TRBJ1-2; 7 nucleotides match TRBD1. The junction had 1 base not matched to a gene; V was cut back by 1 base and J by 5 bases. The germline V gene encodes CDR1 SGHAT and CDR2 FQNNGV. The length of the CDR3 is 13 residues. This CDR3 is CASSLGTGYGYTF. The CDR3 DNA sequence: TGTGCCAGCAGCTTAGGGACAGGTTATGGCTACACCTTC.

Concerning this clone itself: The same CDR3 arises from other DNA sequences in this sample as well. V gene TRBV6-4 combines with J gene TRBJ1-1; D might be TRBD1 (6 bases). The CDR3 is 13 amino acids. Germline V gene data show CDR1 as MRHNA and CDR2 as SNTAGT. Trimming removed 6 bases from V and 1 base from J, with 9 bases in between. The CDR3 DNA is TGTGCCAGCAGCCTGACAGGGAACACTGAAGCTTTCTTT. Its protein is CASSLTGNTEAFF.

This chain connects TRBV5-1 to TRBJ2-3; tentative D call: TRBD2 (5 bases). The V gene's germline CDR1 is SGHRS and CDR2 YFSETQ. Between the trimmed V and J ends, which lost 2 bases and 6 bases, there was a span of 13 bases. This CDR3 comprises 14 residues. For the CDR3, the DNA is TGCGCCAGCAGCTTTCGAGGCACGGGGGATACGCAGTATTTT. Amino acid sequence: CASSFRGTGDTQYF.

This clone occurred once. The chain recombines TRBV25-1 with TRBJ1-3; D call uncertain. Trimming cost V 1 base and J 4 bases, with 17 bases left between them. Germline V gives CDR1 MGHDK, CDR2 SYGVNS. This CDR3 is built from 17 residues. CDR3: CASSEFSSGVFGNTIYF. DNA for the CDR3: TGTGCCAGCAGTGAATTTAGTAGCGGGGTCTTCGGAAACACCATATATTTT.

The table lists this clone with a count of one. The rearrangement links TRBV30 to TRBJ1-5; 7 bases fit TRBD1. CDR1 and CDR2 from the germline V gene are GTSNPN and SVGIG (reference sequence). This CDR3 has 13 residues. The trim removed 5 bases at V and 5 bases at J, leaving 6 bases unmatched. DNA of the CDR3: TGTGCCTGGGGGGACAGCTACGATCAGCCCCAGCATTTT. It translates to CAWGDSYDQPQHF.

This sequence joins TRBV5-6 and TRBJ2-5; TRBD2 aligns across 8 bases. The CDR3 runs to 16 residues. Trimming removed 3 bases from V and 1 base from J; junction bases left unmatched: 8. Germline V gives CDR1 SGHDT, CDR2 YYEEEE. The CDR3 coding sequence is TGTGCCAGCAGCTCGCCGGGACTAGGCACCCAAGAGACCCAGTACTTC. This encodes CASSSPGLGTQETQYF.

This chain links TRBV11-2 with TRBJ1-2; 9 positions match TRBD1. The junction had 17 bases not matched to a gene; V was cut back by 4 bases and J by 2 bases. This CDR3 has 19 amino acids. Germline V CDR1 and CDR2: SGHAT, FQNNGV. The CDR3 DNA follows: TGTGCCAGCAGCTCAATCAGGGACAGGGCTCCCTCGGGGAACTATGGCTACACCTTC. Amino acids: CASSSIRDRAPSGNYGYTF.

V is TRBV4-3 and J is TRBJ1-5; D possibly corresponds to TRBD1 (6 bases). The ends were cut back, 0 bases at V and 4 bases at J, with 13 bases in the middle. Per germline, CDR1 LGHNA and CDR2 YSLEER. CDR3 length equals 16 residues. The CDR3 DNA sequence: TGCGCCAGCAGCCAAGACCTCGGACAGTGGAATCAGCCCCAGCATTTT. This encodes CASSQDLGQWNQPQHF.

This chain uses TRBV4-3 with TRBJ1-4, with D perhaps TRBD1 (5 bases). Germline assignment: CDR1 LGHNA and CDR2 YSLEER. Trimming took 7 bases from V and 2 from J, leaving 14 bases between them. This CDR3 has 15 residues. CDR3 DNA sequence: TGCGCCAGCACCTCGATGGCAGGGACTAATGAAAAACTGTTTTTT. It encodes CASTSMAGTNEKLFF.

The V and J genes are TRBV5-6 and TRBJ1-1, with D possibly TRBD1 on 5 matching bases. Trimming left V 2 bases short and J 7 bases short, with 6 bases between. CDR1 is SGHDT, CDR2 YYEEEE, per germline. The CDR3 sequence is 11 residues long. The CDR3 spells CASSLDSEAFF. Here the CDR3 DNA reads TGTGCCAGCAGCTTAGACAGTGAAGCTTTCTTT.

This clone has just one count. The rearrangement uses TRBV5-1 and TRBJ1-2, with a tentative D call TRBD1 (5 bases). With 2 bases removed from V and 2 bases from J, the gap between germline ends came to 7 bases. Germline values: CDR1 SGHRS, CDR2 YFSETQ. This CDR3 spans 13 amino acids. CDR3 sequence reads: CASSFRQNYGYTF. CDR3 coding DNA: TGCGCCAGCAGCTTTCGACAGAACTATGGCTACACCTTC.

V usage is TRBV2 and J usage is TRBJ2-3; 8 nucleotides match TRBD1. The CDR3 is 13 amino acids. CDR1 is SNHLY and CDR2 is FYNNEI in the germline V gene. J gave up 4 bases and V 6 bases, and 3 bases lay outside the gene matches. The CDR3 region has the DNA TGTGCCAGCAGCCTACAGGGGGCAGATACGCAGTATTTT. Amino acid sequence: CASSLQGADTQYF.

This chain joins TRBV19 and TRBJ1-5; D is unresolved. V was shortened by 3 bases and J by 10 bases, with 13 bases between the two germline ends. Per germline, CDR1 LNHDA and CDR2 SQIVND (reference sequence). The CDR3 runs to 13 residues. DNA of the CDR3: TGTGCCAGTAGTATCTCGGAGGCCGTCCCCCAGCATTTT. Residues: CASSISEAVPQHF.

This chain connects TRBV6-1 to TRBJ1-5; TRBD1 matches 9 bases. This CDR3 has 15 amino acids. Per the germline V gene, CDR1 is MNHNS and CDR2 is SASEGT. Trimming removed 7 bases from V and 6 bases from J; junction bases left unmatched: 10. CDR3 DNA sequence: TGTGCCAGCATTTCGACAGGGGGATCTGGTCAGCCCCAGCATTTT. Amino acid sequence: CASISTGGSGQPQHF.

The rearrangement links TRBV5-1 to TRBJ2-5; D is ambiguous. Deletions cut 0 bases from V and 4 bases from J, with 13 bases between. The CDR3 spans 15 residues. In germline, CDR1 is SGHRS, CDR2 YFSETQ. The CDR3 loop reads CASSLDDMVGETQYF. CDR3 nucleotide sequence: TGCGCCAGCAGCTTGGACGATATGGTCGGAGAGACCCAGTACTTC.

V gene TRBV11-3 combines with J gene TRBJ2-4; TRBD1 might be the D (6 bases). The V gene's germline CDR1 is SGHNT and CDR2 YENEEA. V lost 5 bases and J 0 bases, leaving 14 bases between the germline ends. There are 16 residues in the CDR3. The CDR3 DNA sequence: TGTGCCAGCAGCGCCCAGGGGACCCTAGCCAAAAACATTCAGTACTTC. This gives the protein CASSAQGTLAKNIQYF.

V gene TRBV6-5 combines with J gene TRBJ1-6; possible D gene TRBD1, 5 bases. Per germline, CDR1 MNHEY and CDR2 SVGAGI. The germline V and J ends were trimmed by 6 bases and 5 bases, with 11 bases remaining between them. The CDR3 is made up of 14 amino acids. CDR3 amino acids: CASSSDTNNSPLHF. CDR3 bases: TGTGCCAGCAGCTCGGACACGAATAATTCACCCCTCCACTTT.

The rearrangement links TRBV4-3 to TRBJ2-3; perhaps TRBD2 as D (6 bases). V was trimmed by 4 bases and J by 1 base, leaving 12 bases between them. CDR1 is LGHNA, CDR2 YSLEER, per germline. The CDR3 has 15 amino acids. The CDR3: CASSLTGTGTDTQYF. CDR3 DNA sequence: TGCGCCAGCAGCCTGACCGGGACTGGCACAGATACGCAGTATTTT.

This clone was counted only a few times. This chain joins TRBV4-3 and TRBJ2-2; 11 bases line up with TRBD2. Looked up from germline, CDR1 is LGHNA and CDR2 is YSLEER. The CDR3 covers 17 residues. The V segment lost 4 bases and the J segment 8 bases; nucleotides outside the gene matches: 12. CDR3 DNA sequence: TGCGCCAGCAGCCCCCCGGTGGGGACTAGCGGATCTGGGGAGCTGTTTTTT. Amino acids: CASSPPVGTSGSGELFF.

J is TRBJ2-7 and V is TRBV7-8, with D possibly matching TRBD2 (5 bases). This CDR3 has 16 amino acids. The V end lost 0 bases, the J end lost 7 bases, and 19 bases lay between the germline ends. Germline V lookup: CDR1 SGHVS, CDR2 FQNEAQ. This CDR3 is CASSLASAADPLEQYF. DNA for the CDR3: TGTGCCAGCAGCTTAGCGTCGGCAGCGGACCCTCTAGAGCAGTACTTC. The whole variable domain, remainder taken from reference TRBV7-8 and TRBJ2-7, is GAGVSQSPRYKVAKRGQDVALRCDPISGHVSLFWYQQALGQGPEFLTYFQNEAQLDKSGLPSDRFFAERPEGSVSTLKIQRTQQEDSAVYLCASSLASAADPLEQYFGPGTRLTVT.